The 11 T cell receptor beta chains in this list originate from one sample, sequenced in a study of cytomegalovirus exposure and HLA in healthy donors. TCRdb's copy holds only in-frame clones and misses some; the assay was immunoSEQ multiplex PCR. The sample includes approximately 140,000 clones, about 86% of them seen just once. The material sequenced was PBMCs. Receptors originate from a woman aged 18 to 35 in good health and CMV-seropositive.

This sequence joins TRBV6-5 and TRBJ1-4; no firm D call. Germline V gene sequence: CDR1 MNHEY, CDR2 SVGAGI. V lost 2 bases to trimming and J lost 6 bases, with 13 bases between them. CDR3 size: 15 residues. The CDR3 reads CASSYGGLADEKLFF. In DNA, the CDR3 is TGTGCCAGCAGTTACGGAGGGCTAGCGGATGAAAAACTGTTTTTT.

The chain joins TRBV5-5 to TRBJ1-1, with 10 bases identical to TRBD1. Trimming removed 4 bases from V and 4 bases from J; junction bases left unmatched: 7. Germline lookup yields CDR1 SGHKS and CDR2 YYEKEE (reference sequence). The CDR3 loop spans 15 amino acids. CDR3: CASSPGRDRGTEAFF. DNA for the CDR3: TGTGCCAGCAGCCCGGGCCGGGACAGGGGCACTGAAGCTTTCTTT.

The chain carries TRBV19 and TRBJ1-2; 8 nucleotides match TRBD1. There are 13 residues in the CDR3. V gave up 8 bases and J gave up 4 bases; unmatched junction bases: 6. Germline loops: CDR1 LNHDA, CDR2 SQIVND (reference sequence). This chain's CDR3 is CASVPTGGYGYTF. The CDR3 nucleotides are TGTGCCAGTGTCCCTACAGGGGGCTATGGCTACACCTTC.

The chain is built from TRBV9 and TRBJ1-1; 7 bases match TRBD1. The V gene's germline CDR1 is SGDLS and CDR2 YYNGEE. CDR3 length equals 16 residues. V lost 3 bases, J lost 3 bases, and 11 bases stayed unmatched. The CDR3 sequence is CASSAGQALYDTEAFF. DNA for the CDR3: TGTGCCAGCAGCGCCGGACAGGCCCTTTATGACACTGAAGCTTTCTTT. The full variable domain, with the rest looked up from reference TRBV9 and TRBJ1-1, is DSGVTQTPKHLITATGQRVTLRCSPRSGDLSVYWYQQSLDQGLQFLIQYYNGEERAKGNILERFSAQQFPDLHSELNLSSLELGDSALYFCASSAGQALYDTEAFFGQGTRLTVV.

Concerning this clone: This sample also contains other DNA sequences that code for the same CDR3. CDR3 loop: CATSRDPGSNQPQHF. CDR3 bases: TGTGCCACCAGCAGAGACCCAGGAAGCAATCAGCCCCAGCATTTT. The chain recombines TRBV15 with TRBJ1-5; D gene ambiguous. The CDR3 runs 15 residues. Trimming took 0 bases from V and 1 from J, leaving 7 bases between them. Germline CDR1 and CDR2: LNHNV and YYDKDF (reference sequence).

The rearrangement uses TRBV7-3 and TRBJ1-1; D not resolved. Germline V CDR1 and CDR2: SGHTA, FQGTGA. The CDR3 covers 13 residues. V was clipped by 2 bases and J by 0 bases, with 4 bases between them. The DNA for the CDR3 is TGTGCCAGCAGCTTAGAGGTGAACACTGAAGCTTTCTTT. This translates into CASSLEVNTEAFF.

CDR3 bases: TGTGCCAGCAGTTACAGGGCAGGGGGTGGGAATGAGCAGTTCTTC. Protein sequence: CASSYRAGGGNEQFF. The rearrangement joins TRBV6-6 to TRBJ2-1, with 7 nucleotides matching TRBD1. V was pared by 2 bases and J by 7 bases, with 8 bases of the junction left unmatched. CDR3 size: 15 residues. Germline CDR1 and CDR2: MNHNY and SVGAGI (reference sequence).

The chain recombines TRBV19 with TRBJ1-2, with 7 bases identical to TRBD1. From germline, CDR1 is LNHDA and CDR2 SQIVND (reference sequence). V lost 10 bases and J lost 8; bases outside the gene matches: 13. This CDR3 spans 13 amino acids. The CDR3 coding sequence is TGTGCCACCTTGAACCGACAGGGAGGAGGCTACACCTTC. This translates into CATLNRQGGGYTF.

Only one count was recorded for this clone. Here the CDR3 DNA reads TGTGCCAGCAGCGATTACAGGGTCAATCAGCCCCAGCATTTT. Its protein product is CASSDYRVNQPQHF. This chain links TRBV5-6 with TRBJ1-5, with D tentatively TRBD1 (6 bases). CDR3 size: 14 residues. Germline CDR1 reads SGHDT; CDR2 reads YYEEEE. V lost 4 bases, J lost 3 bases, and 11 bases lay in between.

The V call is TRBV28, the J call TRBJ1-4; the D is unclear. Per germline, CDR1 MDHEN and CDR2 SYDVKM. This CDR3 comprises 16 residues. V was clipped by 2 bases and J by 0 bases, with 10 bases between them. The CDR3 region has the DNA TGTGCCAGCAGTTTAGGGCGGACTTCAACTAATGAAAAACTGTTTTTT. Protein: CASSLGRTSTNEKLFF.

This clone was counted a single time. This chain connects TRBV5-1 to TRBJ2-7, with D possibly matching TRBD2 (7 bases). This CDR3 has 13 residues. Germline-derived CDR1 and CDR2 are SGHRS and YFSETQ. Trimming removed 2 bases at V and 3 bases at J, with 9 bases between. The CDR3 DNA is TGCGCCAGCAGCTTCGGGGGGCTCTACGAGCAGTACTTC. It specifies CASSFGGLYEQYF.